Below are 28 T cell receptor beta chains sequenced from a single sample in a study of blood T cell repertoires in COVID-19. Using immunoSEQ multiplex PCR, the repertoire was profiled, and TCRdb retains in-frame clones only, with some absent. Found here are under 250,000 clones, around 83% of them singletons; the top ten hold approximately 1.3%. Source material: PBMCs or T cells enriched from blood (not recorded which). The receptors were gathered from a woman in her thirties or forties with acute COVID-19.

The chain carries TRBV7-2 and TRBJ2-3; TRBD2 matches at 7 bases. V gave up 5 bases and J gave up 5 bases; unmatched junction bases: 10. Germline values: CDR1 SGHTA, CDR2 FQGNSA. The CDR3 totals 15 residues. The CDR3 DNA sequence: TGTGCCAGCAGCAATCAGGGACTAACGTTAGATACGCAGTATTTT. Translation: CASSNQGLTLDTQYF.

The chain recombines TRBV5-4 with TRBJ2-3, with 7 nucleotides matching TRBD1. CDR3 length: 15 amino acids. Germline values: CDR1 SGHNT, CDR2 YYREEE (reference sequence). V trimming: 5 bases; J trimming: 6 bases; junction bases outside the gene matches: 12. DNA of the CDR3: TGTGCCAGCAGATTCCGACAGGGATCTATGGATACGCAGTATTTT. It is translated as CASRFRQGSMDTQYF.

The rearrangement uses TRBV7-2 and TRBJ2-3, with TRBD2 as a possible D gene (5 bases). CDR1 is SGHTA and CDR2 is FQGNSA in the germline V gene. The CDR3 is 18 amino acids. Trimming took off 5 bases at V and 1 base at J, with 22 bases between the two ends. The CDR3 sequence is CASSLTLNAGLGTDTQYF. CDR3 sequence (DNA): TGTGCCAGCAGCCTGACCCTCAACGCGGGTCTTGGCACAGATACGCAGTATTTT. Variable domain in full (rest from reference TRBV7-2 and TRBJ2-3): GAGVSQSPSNKVTEKGKDVELRCDPISGHTALYWYRQSLGQGLEFLIYFQGNSAPDKSGLPSDRFSAERTGGSVSTLTIQRTQQEDSAVYLCASSLTLNAGLGTDTQYFGPGTRLTVL.

This clone was recorded at least ten times. This chain connects TRBV13 to TRBJ1-2; perhaps TRBD1 as D (5 bases). The CDR3 spans 13 residues. Germline values: CDR1 PRHDT, CDR2 FYEKMQ (reference sequence). Trimming shortened V by 6 bases and J by 4 bases, and 12 bases separated the two germline ends. The CDR3 loop is CASSSGGTYGYTF. DNA for the CDR3: TGTGCCAGCAGTTCCGGGGGGACCTATGGCTACACCTTC. Together with reference TRBV13 and TRBJ1-2, the CDR3 gives the full variable domain: AAGVIQSPRHLIKEKRETATLKCYPIPRHDTVYWYQQGPGQDPQFLISFYEKMQSDKGSIPDRFSAQQFSDYHSELNMSSLELGDSALYFCASSSGGTYGYTFGSGTRLTVV.

The chain combines TRBV9 with TRBJ1-1; D uncertain. This CDR3 is 21 amino acids long. V lost 3 bases and J lost 0, with 30 bases in between. CDR1 SGDLS and CDR2 YYNGEE come from the germline V gene. CDR3 in DNA: TGTGCCAGCAGCGCCTATTTCCAGGATCCCAGCATACGGGGTATGAACACTGAAGCTTTCTTT. This codes for CASSAYFQDPSIRGMNTEAFF.

The chain carries TRBV7-9 and TRBJ1-4, with D possibly TRBD1 on 5 matching bases. The V gene lost 3 bases and the J gene lost 8 bases, with 10 bases spanning the gap. This CDR3 has 13 amino acids. The V gene's germline CDR1 is SEHNR and CDR2 FQNEAQ (reference sequence). The CDR3 loop reads CASSFGGSEKLFF. CDR3 in DNA: TGTGCCAGCAGCTTTGGGGGGAGCGAAAAACTGTTTTTT.

The chain has TRBV7-2 and TRBJ1-5, with D maybe TRBD1 (6 bases). This CDR3 comprises 13 residues. Trimming cost V 7 bases and J 4 bases, with 11 bases left between them. CDR1 and CDR2 (germline): SGHTA, FQGNSA. CDR3 coding DNA: TGTGCCAGCACCTTGGGGGCTAATCAGCCCCAGCATTTT. As protein: CASTLGANQPQHF.

The chain joins TRBV21-1 to TRBJ2-6; TRBD1 is taken as the D call from the table, unchecked against the DNA. TRBV21-1 corresponds to a pseudogene. The CDR3 consists of 18 residues. CDR3 bases: TGTGCCAGCAGCAAAGACAGACAGGGTTTTGCTGGGGCCAACGTCCTGACTTTC. The encoded protein is CASSKDRQGFAGANVLTF.

The genes are TRBV29-1 and TRBJ1-2; no clear D. V was clipped by 0 bases and J by 8 bases, with 10 bases between them. The germline gives CDR1 SQVTM, CDR2 ANQGSEA. This CDR3 has 12 residues. The CDR3 coding sequence is TGCAGCGTTGAAGATTTGAAAAGCGGCTACACCTTC. Its translation: CSVEDLKSGYTF.

J is TRBJ1-4 and V is TRBV11-2; 11 positions agree with TRBD1. The CDR3 spans 14 residues. Germline CDR1 and CDR2: SGHAT and FQNNGV. Unmatched junction bases numbered 2, after V lost 3 bases and J lost 8 bases. The CDR3 region has the DNA TGTGCCAGCAGCTTGGGGACAGGGGGAGAAAAACTGTTTTTT. Residues: CASSLGTGGEKLFF.

The gene calls are TRBV14 and TRBJ2-3, with a possible D match to TRBD1 (6 bases). CDR1 is SGHDN, CDR2 FVKESK, per germline. The CDR3 is 16 residues long. V gave up 0 bases and J gave up 2 bases, with 12 bases separating them. CDR3 nucleotide sequence: TGTGCCAGCAGCCAAGACACAGGGAGCCTCACAGATACGCAGTATTTT. Translating gives CASSQDTGSLTDTQYF.

J is TRBJ1-1 and V is TRBV25-1, with a tentative D call TRBD1 (5 bases). This CDR3 has 16 amino acids. The V gene's germline CDR1 is MGHDK and CDR2 SYGVNS. The V end was cut by 5 bases, the J end by 6 bases, with 22 bases between. The CDR3: CASSPWGPGGSPEAFF. CDR3 DNA sequence: TGTGCCAGCAGTCCCTGGGGACCGGGGGGAAGTCCTGAAGCTTTCTTT.

The V call is TRBV28, the J call TRBJ1-4; possible D gene TRBD1, 5 bases. Germline V gene data show CDR1 as MDHEN and CDR2 as SYDVKM. The CDR3 is 10 amino acids. CDR3 amino acids: CAGGDEKLFF. The DNA for the CDR3 is TGTGCGGGAGGGGATGAAAAACTGTTTTTT.

The chain links TRBV2 to TRBJ1-1; 9 bases map to TRBD1. The CDR3 covers 16 residues. Germline CDR1 is SNHLY and CDR2 is FYNNEI. V shed 5 bases, J shed 5 bases, and the junction held 12 bases outside the gene matches. The DNA for the CDR3 is TGTGCCAGCAGTACTTCTCCGGGGACAGGGTGGACTGAAGCTTTCTTT. Its translation is CASSTSPGTGWTEAFF. The entire variable domain, with the rest obtained from reference TRBV2 and TRBJ1-1, is as follows: EPEVTQTPSHQVTQMGQEVILRCVPISNHLYFYWYRQILGQKVEFLVSFYNNEISEKSEIFDDQFSVERPDGSNFTLKIRSTKLEDSAMYFCASSTSPGTGWTEAFFGQGTRLTVV.

The V and J genes are TRBV10-3 and TRBJ2-7, with TRBD1 identical over 10 bases. The CDR3 consists of 14 residues. Germline CDR1 reads ENHRY; CDR2 reads SYGVKD. J gave up 2 bases and V 3 bases, and 1 base lay outside the gene matches. CDR3 protein: CAISDGTGAYEQYF. The CDR3 region has the DNA TGTGCCATCAGTGACGGGACAGGGGCCTACGAGCAGTACTTC.

The gene calls are TRBV20-1 and TRBJ2-6; D unclear. The V and J ends lost 3 bases and 1 base respectively, with 7 bases between them. Germline V gives CDR1 DFQATT, CDR2 SNEGSKA (reference sequence). CDR3 size: 14 residues. DNA of the CDR3: TGCAGTGCTAGTTCCGGTTCTGGGGCCAACGTCCTGACTTTC. Translated: CSASSGSGANVLTF.

This clone was seen only once. The rearrangement joins TRBV27 to TRBJ2-7; the match to TRBD1 covers 10 bases. CDR3 length: 18 residues. After removal of 5 bases from V and 2 bases from J, the junction contained 15 bases not matched to a gene. Germline CDR1 MNHEY, CDR2 SMNVEV (reference sequence). CDR3 DNA: TGTGCCAGCAGTCCCCGAGCTCTAGGACAGGGGGTACCCTACGAGCAGTACTTC. Residues: CASSPRALGQGVPYEQYF.

This chain links TRBV28 with TRBJ2-1; 13 nucleotides match TRBD2. The V segment lost 4 bases and the J segment 2 bases; nucleotides outside the gene matches: 17. The CDR3 is 21 amino acids. The germline V gene has CDR1 MDHEN and CDR2 SYDVKM. The CDR3 protein is CASSSHDWTSGSGGPYNEQFF. The CDR3 coding sequence is TGTGCCAGCAGTTCCCACGACTGGACTAGCGGGAGTGGGGGTCCCTACAATGAGCAGTTCTTC.

The chain combines TRBV19 with TRBJ1-4; D might be TRBD1 (6 bases). Trimming took off 5 bases at V and 4 bases at J, with 14 bases between the two ends. The V gene's germline CDR1 is LNHDA and CDR2 SQIVND (reference sequence). This CDR3 has 15 residues. CDR3 DNA sequence: TGTGCCAGTAGTCGTACAGGGCCCTTTAATGAAAAACTGTTTTTT. Its translation: CASSRTGPFNEKLFF.

The chain carries TRBV7-2 and TRBJ1-1, with 7 bases matching TRBD1. Germline lookup yields CDR1 SGHTA and CDR2 FQGNSA. There are 13 residues in the CDR3. J gave up 6 bases and V 3 bases, and 4 bases lay outside the gene matches. This CDR3 is CASSFTGAAEAFF. CDR3 nucleotide sequence: TGTGCCAGCAGCTTTACAGGGGCCGCTGAAGCTTTCTTT.

The chain uses TRBV14 and TRBJ1-1; D is possibly TRBD1 (5 bases). In germline, CDR1 is SGHDN, CDR2 FVKESK. Deletions cut 4 bases from V and 1 base from J, with 13 bases between. The CDR3 totals 15 residues. This CDR3 reads CASSLFGTPNTEAFF. In nucleotides, the CDR3 is TGTGCCAGCAGCCTCTTCGGGACTCCGAACACTGAAGCTTTCTTT.

The chain joins TRBV6-4 to TRBJ2-7; 8 bases fit TRBD2. CDR1 MRHNA and CDR2 SNTAGT come from the germline V gene. Trimming cost V 4 bases and J 4 bases; bases outside gene matches: 6. The CDR3 covers 14 residues. The CDR3 bases are TGTGCCAGCAGTGTTACTAGCGGAGATTACGAGCAGTACTTC. This sequence encodes CASSVTSGDYEQYF.

This clone was detected once. This rearrangement joins TRBV28 to TRBJ2-3; 12 bases map to TRBD2. Germline V gene lookup returns CDR1 MDHEN and CDR2 SYDVKM. The CDR3 is 15 amino acids. With 5 bases clipped from V and 4 bases from J, the junction kept 4 bases outside the gene matches. CDR3 DNA sequence: TGTGCCAGCAGTCCGGGACTAGCGGGTTCAGATACGCAGTATTTT. Its translation is CASSPGLAGSDTQYF.

The CDR3 loop reads CASSIGQGFYNEQFF. The CDR3 DNA reads as TGCGCCAGCAGCATAGGACAGGGCTTTTACAATGAGCAGTTCTTC. The V gene is TRBV5-1, the J gene TRBJ2-1, with 8 positions matching TRBD1. This CDR3 has 15 amino acids. J lost 4 bases, V lost 4 bases, and 7 bases had no gene match. Germline V gives CDR1 SGHRS, CDR2 YFSETQ.

V gene TRBV11-2 combines with J gene TRBJ2-1; 12 bases are shared with TRBD1. From germline, CDR1 is SGHAT and CDR2 FQNNGV. The CDR3 spans 16 residues. With 5 bases clipped from V and 7 bases from J, the junction kept 9 bases outside the gene matches. The CDR3 loop reads CASSPPGQGAWNEQFF. Written as DNA, the CDR3 is TGTGCCAGCAGCCCTCCGGGACAGGGGGCTTGGAATGAGCAGTTCTTC.

CDR3 in DNA: TGTGCCAGCAGCAGGACTAGCGGTTCCTACAATGAGCAGTTCTTC. Protein sequence: CASSRTSGSYNEQFF. The chain combines TRBV7-8 with TRBJ2-1; TRBD2 matches 10 bases. Looked up from germline, CDR1 is SGHVS and CDR2 is FQNEAQ. Trimming removed 5 bases from V and 1 base from J; junction bases left unmatched: 2. The CDR3 runs to 15 residues.

The CDR3 bases are TGTGCCAGCAGCCAAGGGACAGGGACATATCAGCCCCAGCATTTT. Amino acids: CASSQGTGTYQPQHF. The chain joins TRBV3-1 (or the pseudogene TRBV3-2) to TRBJ1-5; 8 bases map to TRBD1. This CDR3 spans 15 amino acids. V shed 1 base, J shed 5 bases, and the junction held 4 bases outside the gene matches. The germline V gene encodes CDR1 LGHDT and CDR2 YNNKEL (reference sequence).

V gene TRBV10-1 combines with J gene TRBJ2-1, with D possibly TRBD1 on 7 matching bases. Germline values: CDR1 WNHNN, CDR2 SYGVQD (reference sequence). The CDR3 is 17 residues long. The V end lost 4 bases, the J end lost 7 bases, and 23 bases lay between the germline ends. The CDR3 loop reads CASSANRGGTRENEQFF. CDR3 nucleotide sequence: TGCGCCAGCAGTGCTAACAGGGGAGGTACAAGGGAAAATGAGCAGTTCTTC.